This T cell receptor (beta chain) was sequenced for a study of shared clonotypes between healthy human individuals. Study-level results: Roughly 5% of naive CD4 clonotypes were shared across a few donors. Relative to memory subsets, naive subsets generally showed larger estimated richness.

Clones were read by immunoSEQ multiplex PCR, and TCRdb kept only the in-frame ones, dropping some. The sample lists around 2,000,000 clones; 85% to 95% were seen once. Positively selected for CCR7, the CD45RO-negative cells used as naive CD8 cells excluded terminally differentiated effector memory CD45RA+ cells. Of note for this clone: Its antigen remains unidentified. Other DNA sequences within the sample encode an identical CDR3.

The TCR sequence derives from a man between 18 and 29 years old in good health. Sequenced material: naive CD8+ T cells sorted from blood.

This CDR3 is CASSLGQGGTDTQYF. In DNA form, the CDR3 reads TGTGCCAGCAGCTTAGGACAGGGGGGCACAGATACGCAGTATTTT. The V and J genes are TRBV7-9 and TRBJ2-3, with 9 bases matching TRBD1. Trimming removed 1 base from V and 1 base from J; junction bases left unmatched: 0. CDR3 length: 15 residues. Germline V gene lookup returns CDR1 SEHNR and CDR2 FQNEAQ (reference sequence).